The 25 T cell receptor beta chains listed next were all sequenced from one sample in a study of blood T cell repertoires in COVID-19 (dated by TCRdb to between 2020 and 2021). The library was built by means of the immunoSEQ multiplex PCR assay. The source is immuneACCESS, and TCRdb retained only in-frame sequences with V and J called. Part of the clones is not carried over; for the studies checked, unresolved V genes explain less than half of this, and the remainder is unexplained. This sample lists tens of thousands of clones; 88% were detected once. The ten largest make up 4.7% of the sample. The specimen sequenced was peripheral blood. All receptors derive from a human donor in a cohort sampled during active COVID-19.

This chain links TRBV6-6 with TRBJ2-5; D is possibly TRBD1 (5 bases). Trimming removed 8 bases at V and 3 bases at J, with 13 bases between. The germline V gene has CDR1 MNHNY and CDR2 SVGAGI (reference sequence). This CDR3 has 13 amino acids. CDR3 sequence: CASAATGKETQYF. The DNA of the CDR3 is TGTGCCAGCGCAGCTACAGGAAAAGAGACCCAGTACTTC.

CDR3 coding DNA: TGTGCCAGCAGTTACTCAAACGCAGGGGGTGGTTCACCCCTCCACTTT. Its translation is CASSYSNAGGGSPLHF. The chain uses TRBV6-5 and TRBJ1-6; the match to TRBD1 covers 7 bases. The V segment lost 0 bases and the J segment 9 bases; nucleotides outside the gene matches: 8. Germline loops: CDR1 MNHEY, CDR2 SVGAGI. This CDR3 comprises 16 residues.

The chain carries TRBV29-1 and TRBJ2-2; TRBD2 agrees at 11 bases. The V gene's germline CDR1 is SQVTM and CDR2 ANQGSEA. This CDR3 comprises 15 residues. J was trimmed by 2 bases and V by 7 bases; bases with no gene match: 6. This chain's CDR3 is CSASTSGGNTGELFF. The CDR3 DNA reads as TGCAGCGCCTCTACTAGCGGGGGAAACACCGGGGAGCTGTTTTTT.

This clone has only a few counts. V gene TRBV9 combines with J gene TRBJ1-1; D is perhaps TRBD1 (5 bases). V gave up 7 bases and J gave up 3 bases, with 13 bases separating them. The CDR3 sequence is 13 residues long. Germline CDR1 SGDLS, CDR2 YYNGEE. CDR3 DNA: TGTGCCAGCGCCAGGAGGGGCGACACTGAAGCTTTCTTT. Its protein is CASARRGDTEAFF.

The genes are TRBV25-1 and TRBJ2-3; a weak D match, TRBD1 (5 bases). Trimming took 5 bases from V and 2 from J, leaving 11 bases between them. CDR1 and CDR2 from the germline V gene are MGHDK and SYGVNS. The CDR3 loop spans 14 amino acids. The CDR3 bases are TGTGCCAGCAGTCTGCAGGGTTCCACAGATACGCAGTATTTT. Residues: CASSLQGSTDTQYF.

This clone was seen just once. The gene calls are TRBV15 and TRBJ2-1, with a weak D call TRBD2 (5 bases). The CDR3 spans 14 residues. V lost 1 base to trimming and J lost 7 bases, with 11 bases between them. In germline, CDR1 is LNHNV, CDR2 YYDKDF (reference sequence). The CDR3 reads CATSRVGSWNEQFF. The CDR3 coding sequence is TGTGCCACCAGCAGAGTGGGGAGTTGGAATGAGCAGTTCTTC.

V usage is TRBV5-1 and J usage is TRBJ2-7; 16 bases map to TRBD2. This CDR3 is built from 19 residues. The V gene's germline CDR1 is SGHRS and CDR2 YFSETQ. With 1 base clipped from V and 2 bases from J, the junction kept 9 bases outside the gene matches. As DNA, the CDR3 is TGCGCCAGCAGCTTGCGTGGGGGGACTAGCGGGAGGGGCGCCTACGAGCAGTACTTC. Protein product: CASSLRGGTSGRGAYEQYF.

This clone showed up just once. This rearrangement joins TRBV9 to TRBJ2-1; 9 nucleotides line up with TRBD2. The CDR3 has 16 amino acids. Germline CDR1 is SGDLS and CDR2 is YYNGEE. The V and J ends lost 0 bases and 2 bases, in that order; junction bases with no gene match: 3. As DNA, the CDR3 is TGTGCCAGCAGCGTAGACAGCGGGAGGACCTACAATGAGCAGTTCTTC. The encoded protein is CASSVDSGRTYNEQFF.

This chain joins TRBV21-1 and TRBJ2-3; no check of the table's D call, TRBD1, against the DNA was made. TRBV21-1 is described as a pseudogene. This CDR3 is built from 17 residues. The DNA for the CDR3 is TGTGCCAGCAGCAAGCCGCCCGGACAGGGGGTTCGAGATACGCAGTATTTT. It yields the protein CASSKPPGQGVRDTQYF.

The V gene is TRBV10-3, the J gene TRBJ2-3; D uncertain. The CDR3 is 14 amino acids. Trimming pared 8 bases from V and 5 bases from J, leaving 17 bases between. Per germline, CDR1 ENHRY and CDR2 SYGVKD. The CDR3 loop is CAISESPYGDTQYF. In DNA form, the CDR3 reads TGTGCCATCTCGGAGTCACCGTATGGAGATACGCAGTATTTT.

The rearrangement uses TRBV5-1 and TRBJ2-7; 10 nucleotides match TRBD2. This CDR3 region has 15 residues. Germline lookup yields CDR1 SGHRS and CDR2 YFSETQ. The V and J ends lost 4 bases and 3 bases, in that order; junction bases with no gene match: 7. The CDR3 reads CASSIIAGGHYEQYF. The DNA of the CDR3 is TGCGCCAGCAGCATAATAGCGGGGGGCCACTACGAGCAGTACTTC. Full variable domain (rest looked up from reference TRBV5-1 and TRBJ2-7): KAGVTQTPRYLIKTRGQQVTLSCSPISGHRSVSWYQQTPGQGLQFLFEYFSETQRNKGNFPGRFSGRQFSNSRSEMNVSTLELGDSALYLCASSIIAGGHYEQYFGPGTRLTVT.

J is TRBJ2-5 and V is TRBV7-3; no clear D gene. Trimming removed 1 base from V and 1 base from J, with 7 bases in between. The CDR3 is 14 residues long. The germline gives CDR1 SGHTA, CDR2 FQGTGA. CDR3 amino acids: CASSLNAGQETQYF. Written as DNA, the CDR3 is TGTGCCAGCAGCTTAAATGCAGGCCAAGAGACCCAGTACTTC.

CDR3 sequence: CASSYGGWQTYEQYF. In DNA, the CDR3 is TGTGCCAGCAGTTACGGAGGGTGGCAGACCTACGAGCAGTACTTC. The chain is built from TRBV6-2 or TRBV6-3 and TRBJ2-7; D might be TRBD2 (6 bases). Per germline, CDR1 MNHEY and CDR2 SVGEGT. This CDR3 has 15 residues. V lost 2 bases, J lost 2 bases, and 13 bases lay in between.

V is TRBV12-5 and J is TRBJ1-2; D may be TRBD1 (5 bases). CDR1 LGHNT and CDR2 FRNRAP come from the germline V gene. Trimming took off 8 bases at V and 2 bases at J, with 15 bases between the two ends. The CDR3 length is 14 residues. The CDR3 reads CASSRDAWNYGYTF. The CDR3 DNA is TGTGCTAGTTCGCGGGACGCCTGGAACTATGGCTACACCTTC.

The rearrangement joins TRBV9 to TRBJ2-5; TRBD2 matches at 8 bases. This CDR3 comprises 16 residues. Trimming cost V 0 bases and J 5 bases; bases outside gene matches: 9. Germline CDR1 SGDLS, CDR2 YYNGEE. The CDR3 sequence is CASSVDYGTSKETQYF. CDR3 DNA sequence: TGTGCCAGCAGCGTAGATTATGGGACTAGTAAGGAGACCCAGTACTTC.

CDR3 residues: CASSLGPPRQTNTGELFF. The CDR3 DNA is TGTGCCAGCAGCCTAGGGCCTCCCCGACAGACGAACACCGGGGAGCTGTTTTTT. The chain joins TRBV3-1 (or the pseudogene TRBV3-2) to TRBJ2-2; D is possibly TRBD1 (5 bases). The CDR3 runs to 18 residues. Germline loops: CDR1 LGHDT, CDR2 YNNKEL (reference sequence). The V and J ends lost 4 bases and 0 bases respectively, with 18 bases between them.

The CDR3 spells CATSREGGGRGGYGYTF. Written as DNA, the CDR3 is TGTGCCACCAGCAGAGAAGGGGGCGGGAGGGGCGGCTATGGCTACACCTTC. This rearrangement joins TRBV15 to TRBJ1-2, with 7 bases lining up with TRBD1. This CDR3 has 17 residues. The V and J ends lost 0 bases and 4 bases, in that order; junction bases with no gene match: 11. Germline values: CDR1 LNHNV, CDR2 YYDKDF (reference sequence).

The gene calls are TRBV4-2 and TRBJ1-3, with a weak D call TRBD1 (6 bases). Trimming shortened V by 4 bases and J by 1 base, and 14 bases separated the two germline ends. The CDR3 runs 16 residues. Germline values: CDR1 LGHNA, CDR2 YNFKEQ. The CDR3 is CASSPQGTRSGNTIYF. The CDR3 nucleotides are TGTGCCAGCAGCCCGCAGGGGACCCGATCTGGAAACACCATATATTTT.

The J gene is TRBJ2-3, the V gene TRBV7-2, with D possibly TRBD1 on 6 matching bases. With 8 bases removed from V and 3 bases from J, the gap between germline ends came to 12 bases. The CDR3 runs 13 residues. Germline V gene data show CDR1 as SGHTA and CDR2 as FQGNSA. As DNA, the CDR3 is TGTGCCAGCGAAAAAGGGGGTACAGATACGCAGTATTTT. Protein sequence: CASEKGGTDTQYF.

This chain uses TRBV5-1 with TRBJ2-2; D gene uncertain. The CDR3 has 16 residues. V lost 2 bases and J 0 bases, leaving 11 bases between the germline ends. Per the germline V gene, CDR1 is SGHRS and CDR2 is YFSETQ. The CDR3 sequence: CASSLSRQANTGELFF. The CDR3 DNA is TGCGCCAGCAGCTTATCAAGGCAGGCGAACACCGGGGAGCTGTTTTTT. Looking up the rest from reference TRBV5-1 and TRBJ2-2 gives the full variable domain: KAGVTQTPRYLIKTRGQQVTLSCSPISGHRSVSWYQQTPGQGLQFLFEYFSETQRNKGNFPGRFSGRQFSNSRSEMNVSTLELGDSALYLCASSLSRQANTGELFFGEGSRLTVL.

The chain carries TRBV9 and TRBJ1-6; 7 nucleotides align to TRBD1. The J segment lost 5 bases and the V segment lost 5 bases, leaving 7 bases of the junction unmatched. The CDR3 is made up of 15 amino acids. Germline V CDR1 and CDR2: SGDLS, YYNGEE. The CDR3 reads CASRPGTANNSPLHF. CDR3 coding DNA: TGTGCCAGCAGACCCGGGACAGCTAATAATTCACCCCTCCACTTT.

The table lists this clone with a few counts. The chain recombines TRBV5-1 with TRBJ1-2; D remains unclear. The V end lost 0 bases, the J end lost 1 base, and 4 bases lay between the germline ends. From germline, CDR1 is SGHRS and CDR2 YFSETQ. The CDR3 consists of 13 residues. The CDR3 region is CASSLGSNYGYTF. CDR3 coding DNA: TGCGCCAGCAGCTTGGGCAGTAACTATGGCTACACCTTC.

This rearrangement joins TRBV3-1 (or the pseudogene TRBV3-2) to TRBJ1-1, with 7 bases lining up with TRBD1. Trimming removed 1 base from V and 10 bases from J; junction bases left unmatched: 6. Germline loops: CDR1 LGHDT, CDR2 YNNKEL (reference sequence). The CDR3 covers 13 residues. The CDR3 DNA is TGTGCCAGCAGCCAAGTTATCGCAGGGGGAGCTTTCTTT. Protein sequence: CASSQVIAGGAFF.

This sequence joins TRBV11-2 and TRBJ1-2, with D hard to call. The CDR3 loop spans 12 amino acids. Trimming shortened V by 3 bases and J by 5 bases, and 7 bases separated the two germline ends. The V gene's germline CDR1 is SGHAT and CDR2 FQNNGV. The CDR3 nucleotides are TGTGCCAGCAGCTTCCAGAATTATGGCTACACCTTC. Protein sequence: CASSFQNYGYTF.

The V gene is TRBV14, the J gene TRBJ2-4; TRBD1 aligns across 11 bases. V shed 2 bases, J shed 0 bases, and the junction held 3 bases outside the gene matches. Germline lookup yields CDR1 SGHDN and CDR2 FVKESK. The CDR3 is made up of 17 amino acids. The CDR3 DNA reads as TGTGCCAGCAGCCAACGGACAGGGGGCGAAGCCAAAAACATTCAGTACTTC. Its protein is CASSQRTGGEAKNIQYF.